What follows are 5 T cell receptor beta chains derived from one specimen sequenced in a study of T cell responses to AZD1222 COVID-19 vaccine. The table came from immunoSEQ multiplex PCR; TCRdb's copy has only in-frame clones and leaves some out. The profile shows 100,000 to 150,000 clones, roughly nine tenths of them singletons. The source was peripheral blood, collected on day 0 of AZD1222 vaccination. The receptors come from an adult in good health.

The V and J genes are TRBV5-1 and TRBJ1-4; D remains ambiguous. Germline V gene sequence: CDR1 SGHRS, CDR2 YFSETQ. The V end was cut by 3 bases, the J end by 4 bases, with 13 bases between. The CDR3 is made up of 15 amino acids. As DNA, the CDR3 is TGCGCCAGCAGCTCCATGCCCGGCAGTAATGAAAAACTGTTTTTT. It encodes CASSSMPGSNEKLFF.

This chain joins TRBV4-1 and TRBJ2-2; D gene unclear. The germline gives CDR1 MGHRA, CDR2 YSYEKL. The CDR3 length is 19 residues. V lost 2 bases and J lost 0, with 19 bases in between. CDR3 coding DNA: TGCGCCAGCAGCCAATTCACCCGCGGCAGGTCCTCGAACACCGGGGAGCTGTTTTTT. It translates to CASSQFTRGRSSNTGELFF.

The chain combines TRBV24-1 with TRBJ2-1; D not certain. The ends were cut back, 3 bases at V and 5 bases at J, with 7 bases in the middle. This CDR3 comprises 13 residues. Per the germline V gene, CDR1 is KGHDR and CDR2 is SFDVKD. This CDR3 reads CATSDKGNNEQFF. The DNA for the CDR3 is TGTGCCACCAGTGATAAGGGTAACAATGAGCAGTTCTTC.

CDR3 loop: CASTMRANTEAFF. CDR3 DNA sequence: TGTGCCAGCACTATGAGAGCGAACACTGAAGCTTTCTTT. The chain uses TRBV2 and TRBJ1-1; D is undetermined. Trimming cost V 7 bases and J 1 base, with 10 bases left between them. This CDR3 contains 13 residues. Germline V gene sequence: CDR1 SNHLY, CDR2 FYNNEI.

Written as DNA, the CDR3 is TGCAGTGTAAGTGAAGACAGGGCAACAAATCAGCCCCAGCATTTT. Its translation: CSVSEDRATNQPQHF. The V gene is TRBV20-1, the J gene TRBJ1-5; the match to TRBD1 covers 7 bases. The CDR3 runs 15 residues. Germline values: CDR1 DFQATT, CDR2 SNEGSKA (reference sequence). Trimming at V came to 7 bases and at J to 4 bases, leaving 13 bases not matched to a gene.